These 13 T cell receptor beta chains originate from one sample sequenced in a study of response to subunit inactivated influenza vaccine. MiXCR was run by TCRdb on the RT-PCR reads, yielding one entry per CDR3 protein. The profile shows under 950,000 distinct CDR3 sequences, around 20% of them singletons. This material consisted of PBMCs from blood, taken less than 6 days after vaccination. The receptor set was obtained from a man in his forties or fifties who received an inactivated influenza vaccine.

This clonotype occurred a few times. This chain joins TRBV27 and TRBJ2-3; TRBD2 matches 8 bases. V lost 6 bases, J lost 3 bases, and 17 bases stayed unmatched. The CDR3 extends over 18 amino acids. Germline V gene data show CDR1 as MNHEY and CDR2 as SMNVEV (reference sequence). The CDR3 coding sequence is TGTGCCAGCAGCCCTAGGTGGTTGGCTAGCGGGTCGACAGATACGCAGTATTTT. It is translated as CASSPRWLASGSTDTQYF.

V and J are TRBV9 and TRBJ2-5; weak D call: TRBD2 (7 bases). Trimming took off 4 bases at V and 5 bases at J, with 21 bases between the two ends. CDR1 is SGDLS and CDR2 is YYNGEE in the germline V gene. This CDR3 spans 16 amino acids. The CDR3: CASSKGVAAGDETQYF. CDR3 coding DNA: TGTGCCAGCAGCAAGGGGGTAGCGGCGGGAGATGAGACCCAGTACTTC.

This clonotype has only a few counts. This rearrangement joins TRBV12-3 or TRBV12-4 to TRBJ1-5; no clear D. V was clipped by 2 bases and J by 0 bases, with 5 bases between them. The CDR3 runs to 14 residues. CDR3: CASSLHISNQPQHF. In DNA form, the CDR3 reads TGTGCCAGCAGTTTACACATTAGCAATCAGCCCCAGCATTTT.

This chain uses TRBV2 with TRBJ2-4, with 14 positions matching TRBD2. The junction had 4 bases not matched to a gene; V was cut back by 6 bases and J by 0 bases. CDR1 SNHLY and CDR2 FYNNEI come from the germline V gene. This CDR3 comprises 17 residues. Written as DNA, the CDR3 is TGTGCCAGCAGGGGGACTAGCGGGGGAACAGCCAAAAACATTCAGTACTTC. Its translation: CASRGTSGGTAKNIQYF.

In this sample, this clonotype turned up a few times. The CDR3 DNA reads as TGTGCCAGCAGCCCTCAGGGGCTTGAGACCCAGTACTTC. Amino acids: CASSPQGLETQYF. The chain is built from TRBV21-1 and TRBJ2-5; the table's D gene call, TRBD1, was not cross checked with the DNA. TRBV21-1 is deemed a pseudogene. CDR3 length equals 13 residues.

This clonotype has a handful of counts. The V and J genes are TRBV11-2 and TRBJ2-3, with D perhaps given as TRBD1 or TRBD2 (5 bases each). Trimming stripped 3 bases from V and 2 bases from J, with 12 bases between. Germline V lookup: CDR1 SGHAT, CDR2 FQNNGV. This CDR3 spans 15 amino acids. The CDR3 here is CASSFGARPTDTQYF. The DNA of the CDR3 is TGTGCCAGCAGCTTCGGGGCCCGACCCACAGATACGCAGTATTTT.

This chain links TRBV29-1 with TRBJ2-2, with 7 bases lining up with TRBD1. The CDR3 has 14 residues. J gave up 0 bases and V 4 bases, and 2 bases lay outside the gene matches. The germline V gene encodes CDR1 SQVTM and CDR2 ANQGSEA. DNA of the CDR3: TGCAGCGTTGGTCAGGGGGCGAACACCGGGGAGCTGTTTTTT. This encodes CSVGQGANTGELFF.

This chain uses TRBV2 with TRBJ2-1, with 7 bases fitting TRBD2. CDR3 length: 19 amino acids. V lost 7 bases to trimming and J lost 2 bases; unmatched junction nucleotides: 20. The germline V gene encodes CDR1 SNHLY and CDR2 FYNNEI. The CDR3 is CASTSPAGAPGIPYNEQFF. CDR3 coding DNA: TGTGCCAGCACGTCGCCGGCGGGAGCTCCTGGGATCCCCTACAATGAGCAGTTCTTC. Filled out from reference TRBV2 and TRBJ2-1, the complete variable domain reads EPEVTQTPSHQVTQMGQEVILRCVPISNHLYFYWYRQILGQKVEFLVSFYNNEISEKSEIFDDQFSVERPDGSNFTLKIRSTKLEDSAMYFCASTSPAGAPGIPYNEQFFGPGTRLTVL.

The V and J genes are TRBV4-1 and TRBJ1-4; perhaps TRBD1 as D (6 bases). CDR3 length equals 15 residues. Trimming removed 0 bases from V and 5 bases from J, with 10 bases in between. Germline lookup yields CDR1 MGHRA and CDR2 YSYEKL. The CDR3 DNA reads as TGCGCCAGCAGCCAAGACTACAGGGAGAATGAAAAACTGTTTTTT. Its translation: CASSQDYRENEKLFF.

This clonotype was found a few times. This rearrangement joins TRBV10-3 to TRBJ2-2; tentatively, D is TRBD2 (7 bases). Trimming pared 6 bases from V and 2 bases from J, leaving 16 bases between. Germline lookup yields CDR1 ENHRY and CDR2 SYGVKD. The CDR3 is made up of 16 amino acids. The CDR3 nucleotides are TGTGCCATCAGCGCGAAGAGGGGGGGAAACACCGGGGAGCTGTTTTTT. Translation: CAISAKRGGNTGELFF.

This clonotype turned up a few times. This chain uses TRBV7-9 with TRBJ2-2, with D uncertain. The CDR3 length is 16 residues. The germline gives CDR1 SEHNR, CDR2 FQNEAQ (reference sequence). V was shortened by 4 bases and J by 2 bases, with 14 bases between the two germline ends. The CDR3 DNA reads as TGTGCCAGCAGCTCCCTGGGGATTAACAACACCGGGGAGCTGTTTTTT. Its translation: CASSSLGINNTGELFF.

This clonotype was detected a few times. The gene calls are TRBV19 and TRBJ2-1; D unclear. The CDR3 is 12 amino acids. V shed 6 bases and J shed 8 bases, with 11 bases lying between them. CDR1 is LNHDA, CDR2 SQIVND, per germline (reference sequence). The CDR3: CASRPGSHEQFF. For the CDR3, the DNA is TGTGCCAGTAGGCCCGGGTCGCATGAGCAGTTCTTC.

This clonotype showed up just a few times. This chain joins TRBV18 and TRBJ1-6, with a tentative D call TRBD1 (5 bases). This CDR3 comprises 16 residues. Per the germline V gene, CDR1 is KGHSH and CDR2 is LQKENI. The V gene lost 3 bases and the J gene lost 7 bases, with 16 bases spanning the gap. This CDR3 reads CASSPFQRQTNSPLHF. The CDR3 nucleotides read TGTGCCAGCTCACCCTTTCAACGACAGACAAATTCACCCCTCCACTTT.